The subject of this entry is one T cell receptor beta chain. The V and J ends lost 5 bases and 0 bases respectively, with 14 bases between them. This CDR3 contains 17 residues. Germline loops: CDR1 LNHDA, CDR2 SQIVND (reference sequence). This entry belongs to a study of control samples from healthy donors and cancer patients. Sequencing used immunoSEQ multiplex PCR; TCRdb keeps in-frame clones, though not all of them. This table has over 150,000 clones, approximately 94% appearing once. The chain is built from TRBV19 and TRBJ1-6; tentatively, D is TRBD1 (6 bases). The sequencing input was PBMCs. This TCR came from a man aged 60 to 75 with colorectal cancer. The CDR3 spells CASSRRGGSSYNSPLHF. CDR3 nucleotide sequence: TGTGCCAGTAGTCGCCGAGGGGGAAGCTCCTATAATTCACCCCTCCACTTT.